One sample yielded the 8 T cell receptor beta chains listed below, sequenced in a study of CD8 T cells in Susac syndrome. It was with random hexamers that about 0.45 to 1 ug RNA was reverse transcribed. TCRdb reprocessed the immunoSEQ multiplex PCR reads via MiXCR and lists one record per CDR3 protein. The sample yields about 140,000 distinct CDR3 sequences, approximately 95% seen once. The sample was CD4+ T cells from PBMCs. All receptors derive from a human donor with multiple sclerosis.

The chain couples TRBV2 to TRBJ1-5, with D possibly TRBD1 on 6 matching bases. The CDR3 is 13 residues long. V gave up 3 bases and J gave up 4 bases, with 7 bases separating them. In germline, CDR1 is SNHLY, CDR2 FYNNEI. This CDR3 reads CASSDQGNQPQHF. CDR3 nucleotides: TGTGCCAGCAGTGATCAGGGGAATCAGCCCCAGCATTTT.

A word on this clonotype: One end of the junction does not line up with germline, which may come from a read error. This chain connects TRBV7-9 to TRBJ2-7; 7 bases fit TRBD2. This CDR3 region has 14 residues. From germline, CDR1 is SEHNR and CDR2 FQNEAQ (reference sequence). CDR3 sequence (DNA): TGTGCCAGCAGCTTAGACGCCCCGGGAGCGGGGATAGACTTC. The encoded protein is CASSLDAPGAGIDF.

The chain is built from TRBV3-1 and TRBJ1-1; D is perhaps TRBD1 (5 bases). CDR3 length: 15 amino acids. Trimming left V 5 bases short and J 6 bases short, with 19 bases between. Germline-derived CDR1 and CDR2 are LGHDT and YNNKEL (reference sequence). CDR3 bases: TGTGCCAGCAGCTATCAGCGGGGCTTGGCCGCTGAAGCTTTCTTT. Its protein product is CASSYQRGLAAEAFF.

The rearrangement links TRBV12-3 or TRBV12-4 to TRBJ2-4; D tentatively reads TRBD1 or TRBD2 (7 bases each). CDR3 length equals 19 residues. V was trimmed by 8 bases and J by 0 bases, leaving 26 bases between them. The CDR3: CASRGERGRAAVAKNIQYF. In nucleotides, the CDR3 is TGTGCCAGCCGGGGGGAGAGGGGGCGGGCTGCGGTAGCCAAAAACATTCAGTACTTC.

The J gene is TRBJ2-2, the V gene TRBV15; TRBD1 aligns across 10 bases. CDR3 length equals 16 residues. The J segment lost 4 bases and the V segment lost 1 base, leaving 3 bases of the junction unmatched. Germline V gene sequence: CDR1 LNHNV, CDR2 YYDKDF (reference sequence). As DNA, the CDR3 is TGTGCCACCAGCAGAGGACAGGGGGCTGGCACCGGGGAGCTGTTTTTT. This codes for CATSRGQGAGTGELFF.

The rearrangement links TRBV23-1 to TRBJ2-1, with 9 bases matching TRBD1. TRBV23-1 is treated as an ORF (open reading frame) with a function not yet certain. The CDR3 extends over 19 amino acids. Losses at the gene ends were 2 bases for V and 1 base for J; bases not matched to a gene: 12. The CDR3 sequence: CASSQPTGGRNCSYNEQFF. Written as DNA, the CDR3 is TGCGCCAGCAGTCAACCAACAGGGGGCAGAAACTGTTCCTACAATGAGCAGTTCTTC.

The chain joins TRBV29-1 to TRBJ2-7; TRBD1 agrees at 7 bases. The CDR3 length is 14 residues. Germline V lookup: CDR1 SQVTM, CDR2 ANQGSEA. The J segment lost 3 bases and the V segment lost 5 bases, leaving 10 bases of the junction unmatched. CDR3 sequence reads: CSVSTGVRGYEQYF. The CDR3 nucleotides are TGCAGCGTTTCCACAGGGGTTCGGGGCTACGAGCAGTACTTC.

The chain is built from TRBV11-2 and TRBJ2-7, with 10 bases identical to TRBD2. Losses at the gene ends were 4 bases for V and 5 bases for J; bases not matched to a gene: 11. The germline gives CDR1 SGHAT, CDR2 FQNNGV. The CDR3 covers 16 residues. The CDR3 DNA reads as TGTGCCAGCAGCTATGCGGTCGCTAGCGGGAGCCACGAGCAGTACTTC. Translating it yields CASSYAVASGSHEQYF.